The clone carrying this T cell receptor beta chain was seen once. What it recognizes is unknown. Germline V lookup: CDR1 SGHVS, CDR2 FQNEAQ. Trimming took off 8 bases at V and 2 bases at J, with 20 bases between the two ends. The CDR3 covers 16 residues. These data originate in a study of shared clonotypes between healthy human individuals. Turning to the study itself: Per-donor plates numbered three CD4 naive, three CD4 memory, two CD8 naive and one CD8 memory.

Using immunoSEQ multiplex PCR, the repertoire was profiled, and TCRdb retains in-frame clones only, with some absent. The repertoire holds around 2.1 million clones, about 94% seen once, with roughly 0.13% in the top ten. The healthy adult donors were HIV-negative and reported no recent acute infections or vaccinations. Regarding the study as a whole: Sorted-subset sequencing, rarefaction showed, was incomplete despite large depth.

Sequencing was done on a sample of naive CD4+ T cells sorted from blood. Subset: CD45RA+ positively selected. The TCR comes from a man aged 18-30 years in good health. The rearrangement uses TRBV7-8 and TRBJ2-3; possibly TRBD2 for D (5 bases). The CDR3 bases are TGTGCCAGCCTCGAGGGAAGTCGGCCCTACACAGATACGCAGTATTTT. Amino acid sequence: CASLEGSRPYTDTQYF.